The 21 T cell receptor beta chains listed next were all sequenced from one sample in a study of T-cell memory formation after mild COVID-19. TCRdb re-derived calls from the 5' RACE reads in MiXCR, one entry per CDR3 protein. The table has 27,000 or so distinct CDR3 sequences, roughly 7.4% seen once. Sequencing input: PBMCs or a T cell subset sorted from them (not recorded which). The source of these receptors is an adult woman who had mild COVID-19 (a few samples of this study predate the infection). Cell type and time point are not known.

This clonotype appeared many times. This chain uses TRBV7-2 with TRBJ2-3, with unresolved D. Trimming shortened V by 6 bases and J by 6 bases, and 7 bases separated the two germline ends. CDR1 and CDR2 (germline): SGHTA, FQGNSA. The CDR3 sequence is 11 residues long. CDR3 residues: CASRGADTQYF. The CDR3 DNA follows: TGTGCCAGCAGAGGAGCCGATACGCAGTATTTT.

This clonotype was recorded at least ten times. The rearrangement joins TRBV6-5 to TRBJ2-3, with D perhaps TRBD2 (5 bases). The germline V gene has CDR1 MNHEY and CDR2 SVGAGI. CDR3 length equals 14 residues. V gave up 6 bases and J gave up 1 base, with 11 bases separating them. The CDR3, as DNA: TGTGCCAGCAGGGAAGGGAGACGCACAGATACGCAGTATTTT. It specifies CASREGRRTDTQYF.

This clonotype was seen at least ten times. This sequence joins TRBV11-2 and TRBJ2-4; possibly TRBD1 for D (6 bases). Trimming removed 0 bases at V and 11 bases at J, with 11 bases between. The CDR3 length is 13 residues. Germline CDR1 SGHAT, CDR2 FQNNGV. The CDR3 here is CASSLDRGRVQYF. The CDR3 region has the DNA TGTGCCAGCAGCTTAGACAGGGGAAGGGTTCAGTACTTC.

This clonotype was detected ten times or more. This chain links TRBV18 with TRBJ2-1; TRBD1 matches at 7 bases. The CDR3 totals 16 residues. The J segment lost 6 bases and the V segment lost 0 bases, leaving 8 bases of the junction unmatched. Germline V CDR1 and CDR2: KGHSH, LQKENI. The CDR3 sequence is CASSPPDRVKGNEQFF. The DNA of the CDR3 is TGTGCCAGCTCACCACCCGACAGGGTCAAAGGCAATGAGCAGTTCTTC. The full variable domain, with the rest looked up from reference TRBV18 and TRBJ2-1, is NAGVMQNPRHLVRRRGQEARLRCSPMKGHSHVYWYRQLPEEGLKFMVYLQKENIIDESGMPKERFSAEFPKEGPSILRIQQVVRGDSAAYFCASSPPDRVKGNEQFFGPGTRLTVL.

This clonotype was seen ten or more times. The chain is built from TRBV19 and TRBJ1-5; a possible D gene is TRBD1 (5 bases). Between the trimmed V and J ends, which lost 3 bases and 7 bases, there was a span of 13 bases. The CDR3 consists of 14 residues. In germline, CDR1 is LNHDA, CDR2 SQIVND (reference sequence). The chain's CDR3 is CASSMDTGFQPQHF. The CDR3 coding sequence is TGTGCCAGTAGTATGGACACCGGGTTCCAGCCCCAGCATTTT.

The sample holds many counts of this clonotype. The chain joins TRBV6-5 to TRBJ1-1, with D unclear. V lost 1 base, J lost 10 bases, and 7 bases lay in between. The CDR3 length is 11 residues. CDR1 is MNHEY and CDR2 is SVGAGI in the germline V gene. The CDR3 DNA follows: TGTGCCAGCAGTTACTGGGGTGGAGCTTTCTTT. It is translated as CASSYWGGAFF.

This clonotype was observed many times. J is TRBJ1-2 and V is TRBV7-9; 10 nucleotides line up with TRBD1. J lost 2 bases, V lost 3 bases, and 3 bases had no gene match. The CDR3 spans 15 residues. Germline CDR1 and CDR2: SEHNR and FQNEAQ (reference sequence). The CDR3 DNA sequence: TGTGCCAGCAGCTTGCCGGGACAGGGGAACTATGGCTACACCTTC. Translating it yields CASSLPGQGNYGYTF. Full variable domain (rest looked up from reference TRBV7-9 and TRBJ1-2): DTGVSQNPRHKITKRGQNVTFRCDPISEHNRLYWYRQTLGQGPEFLTYFQNEAQLEKSRLLSDRFSAERPKGSFSTLEIQRTEQGDSAMYLCASSLPGQGNYGYTFGSGTRLTVV.

The sample holds many counts of this clonotype. The chain is built from TRBV19 and TRBJ2-1; 8 bases agree with TRBD2. This CDR3 has 14 residues. Looked up from germline, CDR1 is LNHDA and CDR2 is SQIVND (reference sequence). J was trimmed by 7 bases and V by 7 bases; bases with no gene match: 9. The CDR3 reads CASTAAGVRNEQFF. The CDR3 DNA reads as TGTGCCAGTACAGCAGCGGGAGTTAGGAATGAGCAGTTCTTC.

This clonotype has ten or more counts. The J gene is TRBJ1-1, the V gene TRBV29-1, with D maybe TRBD1 (5 bases). This CDR3 is built from 14 residues. Germline-derived CDR1 and CDR2 are SQVTM and ANQGSEA. V dropped 4 bases and J dropped 5 bases, with 17 bases sitting between them. The DNA of the CDR3 is TGCAGCGTTGGGGATTTGTGGGGGGGGACTGAAGCTTTCTTT. Its protein is CSVGDLWGGTEAFF.

V usage is TRBV18 and J usage is TRBJ1-2; 11 nucleotides align to TRBD1. CDR3 length equals 17 residues. Germline-derived CDR1 and CDR2 are KGHSH and LQKENI. V lost 2 bases to trimming and J lost 4 bases; unmatched junction nucleotides: 9. The chain's CDR3 is CASSPTPGQGVTYGYTF. The CDR3 DNA reads as TGTGCCAGCTCACCAACCCCGGGACAGGGGGTGACCTATGGCTACACCTTC.

On this clonotype: Since a much larger clone is just one base distant, this may be a read error. In this CDR3 the conserved last residue, phenylalanine or tryptophan, is missing, so a read error is likely. This rearrangement joins TRBV6-6 to TRBJ1-2; the match to TRBD1 covers 7 bases. The V and J ends lost 5 bases and 0 bases, in that order; junction bases with no gene match: 6. Germline V gene data show CDR1 as MNHNY and CDR2 as SVGAGI (reference sequence). The length of the CDR3 is 15 residues. CDR3 DNA sequence: TGTGCCAGCAGTAATAGGGGGCAAGCTAACTATGGCTACACCTTA. Protein product: CASSNRGQANYGYTL.

This clonotype was detected many times. Written as DNA, the CDR3 is TGTGCCAGCAGTTACAAGGGGGCAAGGACCTACGAGCAGTACTTC. It specifies CASSYKGARTYEQYF. This chain connects TRBV6-5 to TRBJ2-7; 7 bases are a match to TRBD1. Germline V gives CDR1 MNHEY, CDR2 SVGAGI. With V trimmed by 2 bases and J by 2 bases, 6 bases remained unmatched. The CDR3 contains 15 residues.

As for this clonotype: It may be a read error: a sequence one base away is much more abundant. DNA of the CDR3: TGTGCCGGCAGTGGAACTTCCGGGACAGTTTATAGCAATCAGCCCCAGCATTTT. This codes for CAGSGTSGTVYSNQPQHF. V gene TRBV2 combines with J gene TRBJ1-5, with 7 bases matching TRBD1. The CDR3 contains 18 residues. The germline CDR1 and CDR2 sequences are SNHLY and FYNNEI. The full variable domain, rest sourced from reference TRBV2 and TRBJ1-5, is EPEVTQTPSHQVTQMGQEVILRCVPISNHLYFYWYRQILGQKVEFLVSFYNNEISEKSEIFDDQFSVERPDGSNFTLKIRSTKLEDSAMYFCAGSGTSGTVYSNQPQHFGDGTRLSIL.

The table lists this clonotype with many counts. The J gene is TRBJ2-1, the V gene TRBV7-8; TRBD1 or TRBD2 may be the D gene (5 bases each). Germline V gives CDR1 SGHVS, CDR2 FQNEAQ. The CDR3 is 13 residues long. V was trimmed by 2 bases and J by 7 bases, leaving 9 bases between them. The DNA of the CDR3 is TGTGCCAGCAGCTTAAGGGGACGAAATGAGCAGTTCTTC. Translation: CASSLRGRNEQFF.

The rearrangement links TRBV14 to TRBJ2-5; 8 bases are shared with TRBD1. Germline CDR1 reads SGHDN; CDR2 reads FVKESK. This CDR3 comprises 16 residues. V was clipped by 5 bases and J by 6 bases; unmatched bases: 14. The CDR3 coding sequence is TGTGCCAGCAGCAAGGAGAAGGACAGGGTTGGGAAGACCCAGTACTTC. Translation gives CASSKEKDRVGKTQYF.

This clonotype was found many times. The genes are TRBV11-3 and TRBJ2-1, with 7 bases fitting TRBD2. Germline CDR1 SGHNT, CDR2 YENEEA. CDR3 size: 15 residues. The V and J ends lost 1 base and 0 bases, in that order; junction bases with no gene match: 0. CDR3 protein: CASSLGGGSYNEQFF. CDR3 DNA sequence: TGTGCCAGCAGCTTAGGGGGGGGCTCCTACAATGAGCAGTTCTTC.

This rearrangement joins TRBV7-9 to TRBJ2-7; D is perhaps TRBD1 (6 bases). The V end was cut by 5 bases, the J end by 7 bases, with 12 bases between. Per the germline V gene, CDR1 is SEHNR and CDR2 is FQNEAQ (reference sequence). CDR3 length: 12 amino acids. CDR3 protein: CASSGQSGEQYF. CDR3 nucleotides: TGTGCCAGCAGCGGACAGTCGGGGGAGCAGTACTTC.

This clonotype has ten or more counts. The J gene is TRBJ1-3, the V gene TRBV6-2 or TRBV6-3; 7 bases match TRBD1. In germline, CDR1 is MNHEY, CDR2 SVGEGT. The V gene end was trimmed by 8 bases and the J gene end by 8 bases; junction bases not matched to a gene: 9. The CDR3 contains 13 residues. The CDR3 DNA follows: TGTGCCAGCGGAGAAGGGGGCCTCTACACCATATATTTT. Protein sequence: CASGEGGLYTIYF.

This clonotype was seen repeatedly, ten times or more. The chain has TRBV11-3 and TRBJ1-1; no firm D call. The CDR3 is 13 residues long. Germline lookup yields CDR1 SGHNT and CDR2 YENEEA. The V end was cut by 2 bases, the J end by 4 bases, with 8 bases between. CDR3 coding DNA: TGTGCCAGCAGCTTAAAGGGTGGCACTGAAGCTTTCTTT. Protein product: CASSLKGGTEAFF.

There are many counts of this clonotype. The chain couples TRBV6-5 to TRBJ1-3; D unclear. This CDR3 spans 16 amino acids. Trimming removed 0 bases at V and 0 bases at J, with 9 bases between. Per the germline V gene, CDR1 is MNHEY and CDR2 is SVGAGI. The CDR3 protein is CASSYSTATSGNTIYF. CDR3 nucleotides: TGTGCCAGCAGTTACTCAACGGCTACCTCTGGAAACACCATATATTTT.

This clonotype has at least ten counts. This chain joins TRBV7-6 and TRBJ1-1, with TRBD1 matching over 7 bases. Germline V gene sequence: CDR1 SGHVS, CDR2 FNYEAQ. The V and J ends lost 2 bases and 3 bases, in that order; junction bases with no gene match: 6. The length of the CDR3 is 15 residues. CDR3 in DNA: TGTGCCAGCAGCTTAACCGAGCAGGGGGACACTGAAGCTTTCTTT. It specifies CASSLTEQGDTEAFF. Full variable domain (missing parts from reference TRBV7-6 and TRBJ1-1): GAGVSQSPRYKVTKRGQDVALRCDPISGHVSLYWYRQALGQGPEFLTYFNYEAQQDKSGLPNDRFSAERPEGSISTLTIQRTEQRDSAMYRCASSLTEQGDTEAFFGQGTRLTVV.